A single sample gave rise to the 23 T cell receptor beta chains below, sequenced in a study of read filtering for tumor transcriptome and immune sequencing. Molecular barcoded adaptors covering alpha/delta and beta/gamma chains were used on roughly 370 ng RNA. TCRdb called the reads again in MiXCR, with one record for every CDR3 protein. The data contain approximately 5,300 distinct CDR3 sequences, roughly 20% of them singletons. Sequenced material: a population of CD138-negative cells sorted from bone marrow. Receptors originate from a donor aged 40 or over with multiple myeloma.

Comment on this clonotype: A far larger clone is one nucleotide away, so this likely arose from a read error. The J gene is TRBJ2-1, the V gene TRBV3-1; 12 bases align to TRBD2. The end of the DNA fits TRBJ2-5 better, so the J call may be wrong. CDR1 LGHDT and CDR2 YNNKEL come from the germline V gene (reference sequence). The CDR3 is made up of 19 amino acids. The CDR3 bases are TGTGCCGGCAGCCGAGGACTAGCGGGGCCTGGAGGGTTCCAAGAGACCCAGTACTTC. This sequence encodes CAGSRGLAGPGGFQETQYF.

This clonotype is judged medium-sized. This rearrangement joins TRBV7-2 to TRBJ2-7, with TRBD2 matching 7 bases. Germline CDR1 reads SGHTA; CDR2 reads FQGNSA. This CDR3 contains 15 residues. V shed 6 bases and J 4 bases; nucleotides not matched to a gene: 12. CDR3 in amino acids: CASRAPRTGGYEQYF. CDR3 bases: TGTGCCAGCAGAGCACCGCGGACGGGAGGTTACGAGCAGTACTTC.

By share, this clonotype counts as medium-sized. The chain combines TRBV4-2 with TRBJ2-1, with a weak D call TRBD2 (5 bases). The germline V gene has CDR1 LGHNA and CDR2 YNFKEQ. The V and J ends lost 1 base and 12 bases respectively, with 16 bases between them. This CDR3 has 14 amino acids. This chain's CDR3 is CASSQVSDFSGQFF. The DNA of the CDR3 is TGTGCCAGCAGCCAAGTGAGTGATTTCAGCGGGCAGTTCTTC.

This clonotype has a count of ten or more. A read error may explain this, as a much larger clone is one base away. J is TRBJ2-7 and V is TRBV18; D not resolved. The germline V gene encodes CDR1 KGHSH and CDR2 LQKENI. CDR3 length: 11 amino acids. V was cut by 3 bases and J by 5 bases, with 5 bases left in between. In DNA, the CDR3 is TGTGCCAGCTCACCTAACCACGAGCAGTACTTC. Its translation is CASSPNHEQYF. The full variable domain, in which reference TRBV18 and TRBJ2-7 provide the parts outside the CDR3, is NAGVMQNPRHLVRRRGQEARLRCSPMKGHSHVYWYRQLPEEGLKFMVYLQKENIIDESGMPKERFSAEFPKEGPSILRIQQVVRGDSAAYFCASSPNHEQYFGPGTRLTVT.

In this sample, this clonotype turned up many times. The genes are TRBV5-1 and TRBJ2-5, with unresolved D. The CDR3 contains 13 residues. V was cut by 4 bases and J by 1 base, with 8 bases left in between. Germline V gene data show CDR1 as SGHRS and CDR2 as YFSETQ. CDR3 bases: TGCGCCAGCAGCCAAAGGCTCCAAGAGACCCAGTACTTC. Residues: CASSQRLQETQYF.

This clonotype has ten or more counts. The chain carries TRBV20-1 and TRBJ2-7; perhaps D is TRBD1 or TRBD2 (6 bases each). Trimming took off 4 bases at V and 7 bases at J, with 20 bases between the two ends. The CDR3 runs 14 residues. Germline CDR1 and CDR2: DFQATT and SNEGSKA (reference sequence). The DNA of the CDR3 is TGCAGTGCTATGAGACAGGAGGGCAGGGGTGAGCAGTACTTC. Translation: CSAMRQEGRGEQYF.

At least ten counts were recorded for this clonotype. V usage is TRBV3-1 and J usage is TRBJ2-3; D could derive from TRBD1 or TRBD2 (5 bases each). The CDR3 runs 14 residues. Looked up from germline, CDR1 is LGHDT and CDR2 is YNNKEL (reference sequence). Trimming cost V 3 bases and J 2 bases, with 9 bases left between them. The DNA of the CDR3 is TGTGCCAGCAGCCACAGAGGGGTCACAGATACGCAGTATTTT. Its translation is CASSHRGVTDTQYF.

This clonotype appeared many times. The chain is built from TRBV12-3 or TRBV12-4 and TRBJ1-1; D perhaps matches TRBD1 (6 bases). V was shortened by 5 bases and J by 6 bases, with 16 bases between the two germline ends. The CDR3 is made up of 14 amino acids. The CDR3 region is CASSETGISAEAFF. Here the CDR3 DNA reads TGTGCCAGCAGTGAAACAGGGATTTCGGCTGAAGCTTTCTTT.

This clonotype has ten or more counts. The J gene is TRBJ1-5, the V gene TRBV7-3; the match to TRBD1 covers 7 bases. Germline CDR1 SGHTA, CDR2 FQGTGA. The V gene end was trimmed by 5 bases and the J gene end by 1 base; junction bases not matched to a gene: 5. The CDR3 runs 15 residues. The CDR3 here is CASSPQGVSNQPQHF. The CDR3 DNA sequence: TGTGCCAGCAGCCCTCAGGGGGTGAGCAATCAGCCCCAGCATTTT.

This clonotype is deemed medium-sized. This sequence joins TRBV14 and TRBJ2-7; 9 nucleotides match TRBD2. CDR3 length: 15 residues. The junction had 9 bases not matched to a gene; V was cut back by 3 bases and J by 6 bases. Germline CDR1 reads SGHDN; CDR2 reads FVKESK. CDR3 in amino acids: CASSQATIAGAEQYF. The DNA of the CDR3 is TGTGCCAGCAGCCAGGCCACTATAGCGGGAGCCGAGCAGTACTTC. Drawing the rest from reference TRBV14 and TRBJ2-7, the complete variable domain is EAGVTQFPSHSVIEKGQTVTLRCDPISGHDNLYWYRRVMGKEIKFLLHFVKESKQDESGMPNNRFLAERTGGTYSTLKVQPAELEDSGVYFCASSQATIAGAEQYFGPGTRLTVT.

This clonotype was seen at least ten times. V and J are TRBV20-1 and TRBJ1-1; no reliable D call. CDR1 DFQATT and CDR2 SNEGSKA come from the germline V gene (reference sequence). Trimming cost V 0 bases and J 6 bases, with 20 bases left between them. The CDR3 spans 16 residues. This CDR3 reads CSARDSKPLRLSEAFF. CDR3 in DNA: TGCAGTGCTAGAGATTCCAAGCCACTCAGGTTATCTGAAGCTTTCTTT.

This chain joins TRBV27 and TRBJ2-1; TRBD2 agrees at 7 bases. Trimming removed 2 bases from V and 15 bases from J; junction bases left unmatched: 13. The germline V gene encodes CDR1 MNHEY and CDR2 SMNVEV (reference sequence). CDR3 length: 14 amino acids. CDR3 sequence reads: CASSLRSGVEGRFF. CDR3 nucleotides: TGTGCCAGCAGTTTACGAAGCGGGGTCGAGGGGCGGTTCTTC.

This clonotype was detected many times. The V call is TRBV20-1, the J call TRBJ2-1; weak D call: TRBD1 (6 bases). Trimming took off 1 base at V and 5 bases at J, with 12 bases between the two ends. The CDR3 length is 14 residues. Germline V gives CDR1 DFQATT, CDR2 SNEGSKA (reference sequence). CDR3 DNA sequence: TGCAGTGCTAGAGCTGAAACAGGGAACAATGAGCAGTTCTTC. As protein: CSARAETGNNEQFF.

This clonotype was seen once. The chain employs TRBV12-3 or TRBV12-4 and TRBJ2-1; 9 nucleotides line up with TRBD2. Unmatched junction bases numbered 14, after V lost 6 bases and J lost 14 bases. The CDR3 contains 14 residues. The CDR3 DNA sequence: TGTGCCAGCAGGCAGAGACTAGCGGCGGGGGGGGAGTTCTTC. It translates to CASRQRLAAGGEFF.

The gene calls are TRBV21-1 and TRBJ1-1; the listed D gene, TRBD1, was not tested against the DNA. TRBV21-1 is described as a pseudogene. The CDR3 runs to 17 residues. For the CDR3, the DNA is TGTGCCCATGTAGACCCTAGTTCTGTACGAGGGGACACTGAAGCTTTCTTT. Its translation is CAHVDPSSVRGDTEAFF.

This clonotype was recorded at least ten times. CDR3: CASSFSQDTEAFF. In nucleotides, the CDR3 is TGTGCCAGCAGTTTTAGTCAGGACACTGAAGCTTTCTTT. This chain links TRBV27 with TRBJ1-1; unclear D gene. Germline V gene sequence: CDR1 MNHEY, CDR2 SMNVEV (reference sequence). V lost 3 bases to trimming and J lost 3 bases, with 8 bases between them. The CDR3 covers 13 residues.

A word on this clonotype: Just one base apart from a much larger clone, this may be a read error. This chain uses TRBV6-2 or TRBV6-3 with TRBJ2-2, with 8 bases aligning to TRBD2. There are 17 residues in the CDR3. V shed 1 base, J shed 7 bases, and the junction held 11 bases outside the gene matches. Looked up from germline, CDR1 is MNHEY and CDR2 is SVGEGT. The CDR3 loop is CASSYWSAGEVIGELFF. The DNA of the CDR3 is TGTGCCAGCAGTTACTGGTCAGCGGGAGAGGTAATCGGGGAGCTGTTTTTT.

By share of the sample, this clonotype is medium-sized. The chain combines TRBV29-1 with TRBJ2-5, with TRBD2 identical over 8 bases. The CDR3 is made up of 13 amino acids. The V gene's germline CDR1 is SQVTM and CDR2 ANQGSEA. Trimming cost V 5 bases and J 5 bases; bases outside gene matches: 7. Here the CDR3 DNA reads TGCAGCGTTCCGAGCGGGGGCGTTGAGACCCAGTACTTC. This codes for CSVPSGGVETQYF.

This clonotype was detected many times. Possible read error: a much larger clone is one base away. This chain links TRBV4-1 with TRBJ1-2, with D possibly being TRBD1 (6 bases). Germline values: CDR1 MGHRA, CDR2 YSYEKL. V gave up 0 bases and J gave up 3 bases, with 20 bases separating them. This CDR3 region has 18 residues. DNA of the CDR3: TGCGCCAGCAGCCAAGATAGTGGGGGGACAAGGGCTGACTATGGCTACACCTTC. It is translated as CASSQDSGGTRADYGYTF.

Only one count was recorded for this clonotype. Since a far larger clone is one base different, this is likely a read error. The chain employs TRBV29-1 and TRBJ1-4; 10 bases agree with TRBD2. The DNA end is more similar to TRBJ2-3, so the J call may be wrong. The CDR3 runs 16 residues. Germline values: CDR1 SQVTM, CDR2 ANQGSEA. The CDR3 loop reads CSVELAGETSIDTQYF. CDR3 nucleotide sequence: TGCAGCGTTGAACTAGCGGGAGAGACTAGCATAGATACGCAGTATTTT.

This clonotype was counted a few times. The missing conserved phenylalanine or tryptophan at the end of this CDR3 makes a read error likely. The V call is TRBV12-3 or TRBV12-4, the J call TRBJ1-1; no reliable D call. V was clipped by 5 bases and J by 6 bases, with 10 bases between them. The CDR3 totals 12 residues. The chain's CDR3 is CASSLIRAEAFS. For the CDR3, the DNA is TGTGCCAGCAGTCTAATCCGCGCTGAAGCTTTCTCT.

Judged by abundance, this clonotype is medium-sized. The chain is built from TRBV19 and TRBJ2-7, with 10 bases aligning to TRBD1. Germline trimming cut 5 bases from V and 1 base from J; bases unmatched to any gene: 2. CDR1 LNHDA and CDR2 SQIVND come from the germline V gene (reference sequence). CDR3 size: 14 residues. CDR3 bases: TGTGCCAGTAGTGTGGGACAGGGGTCCTACGAGCAGTACTTC. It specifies CASSVGQGSYEQYF. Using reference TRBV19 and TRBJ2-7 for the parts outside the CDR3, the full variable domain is DGGITQSPKYLFRKEGQNVTLSCEQNLNHDAMYWYRQDPGQGLRLIYYSQIVNDFQKGDIAEGYSVSREKKESFPLTVTSAQKNPTAFYLCASSVGQGSYEQYFGPGTRLTVT.

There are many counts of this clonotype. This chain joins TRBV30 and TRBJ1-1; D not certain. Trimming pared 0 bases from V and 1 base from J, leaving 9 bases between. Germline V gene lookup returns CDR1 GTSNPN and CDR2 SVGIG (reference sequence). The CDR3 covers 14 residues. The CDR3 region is CAWSVGMRNTEAFF. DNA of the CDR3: TGTGCCTGGAGTGTAGGTATGAGGAACACTGAAGCTTTCTTT.